The 30 T cell receptor beta chains in this list originate from one sample, sequenced in a study of blood T cells in healthy people across ages. With a J-beta primer mix and a sample-barcoded 5' primer, a second PCR ran roughly 6 to 12 cycles. TCRdb recomputed calls from the 5' RACE reads with MiXCR, one row per CDR3 protein. Seen here are hundreds of thousands of distinct CDR3 sequences, about 29% observed once, and the top ten hold approximately 3.6%. This same sample was also part of a study on T cells of mothers and their children.

The sample consisted of blood. The receptors here all came from a boy aged 2 to 10 in good health.

V usage is TRBV7-9 and J usage is TRBJ2-3; tentative D call: TRBD2 (5 bases). Trimming took off 6 bases at V and 8 bases at J, with 12 bases between the two ends. The CDR3 contains 12 residues. From germline, CDR1 is SEHNR and CDR2 FQNEAQ (reference sequence). The CDR3 spells CASRRAIATQYF. The CDR3 coding sequence is TGTGCCAGCAGGAGGGCGATAGCTACGCAGTATTTT.

This clonotype was detected only a few times. V gene TRBV7-9 combines with J gene TRBJ2-7; TRBD1 agrees at 9 bases. This CDR3 has 13 amino acids. Per the germline V gene, CDR1 is SEHNR and CDR2 is FQNEAQ (reference sequence). Germline trimming cut 4 bases from V and 7 bases from J; bases unmatched to any gene: 5. The CDR3 DNA is TGTGCCAGCAGCTCGGACAGGGGATGGGAGCAGTACTTC. It codes for CASSSDRGWEQYF.

Only a few counts were recorded for this clonotype. V and J are TRBV7-9 and TRBJ1-1, with TRBD1 identical over 11 bases. The CDR3 is 16 amino acids. The V and J ends lost 5 bases and 7 bases, in that order; junction bases with no gene match: 12. Germline V gene data show CDR1 as SEHNR and CDR2 as FQNEAQ (reference sequence). In nucleotides, the CDR3 is TGTGCCAGCAGCATAGGCGACGGGACAGGGGGATATGAAGCTTTCTTT. Its translation: CASSIGDGTGGYEAFF. Combining the CDR3 with reference TRBV7-9 and TRBJ1-1 gives the whole variable domain DTGVSQNPRHKITKRGQNVTFRCDPISEHNRLYWYRQTLGQGPEFLTYFQNEAQLEKSRLLSDRFSAERPKGSFSTLEIQRTEQGDSAMYLCASSIGDGTGGYEAFFGQGTRLTVV.

The chain carries TRBV6-1 and TRBJ2-1, with D perhaps matching TRBD1 (6 bases). Per germline, CDR1 MNHNS and CDR2 SASEGT. V shed 7 bases and J shed 6 bases, with 22 bases lying between them. The length of the CDR3 is 16 residues. CDR3 residues: CASKGGPPNMANEQFF. The CDR3 bases are TGTGCCAGCAAAGGGGGACCCCCAAACATGGCCAATGAGCAGTTCTTC.

This clonotype came up a few times. The gene calls are TRBV5-5 and TRBJ2-2, with a possible D match to TRBD2 (7 bases). This CDR3 region has 16 residues. V gave up 0 bases and J gave up 3 bases, with 12 bases separating them. Germline assignment: CDR1 SGHKS and CDR2 YYEKEE (reference sequence). CDR3 in amino acids: CASSLEGGQDTGELFF. The CDR3 DNA reads TGTGCCAGCAGCTTGGAGGGGGGGCAGGACACCGGGGAGCTGTTTTTT.

V is TRBV7-9 and J is TRBJ2-2, with a possible D match to TRBD2 (5 bases). The CDR3 is 17 residues long. V dropped 1 base and J dropped 4 bases, with 16 bases sitting between them. CDR1 and CDR2 from the germline V gene are SEHNR and FQNEAQ (reference sequence). DNA for the CDR3: TGTGCCAGCAGCTTAGTGTCGGGAACATCACCCACCGGGGAGCTGTTTTTT. It is translated as CASSLVSGTSPTGELFF.

This clonotype appeared a few times. The rearrangement joins TRBV18 to TRBJ2-7; possibly TRBD2 for D (5 bases). The CDR3 has 14 residues. V lost 5 bases and J 6 bases, leaving 17 bases between the germline ends. From germline, CDR1 is KGHSH and CDR2 LQKENI. This CDR3 is CASSVTDQRVEQYF. CDR3 bases: TGTGCCAGCTCAGTAACAGATCAGAGGGTCGAGCAGTACTTC. Looking up the rest from reference TRBV18 and TRBJ2-7 gives the full variable domain: NAGVMQNPRHLVRRRGQEARLRCSPMKGHSHVYWYRQLPEEGLKFMVYLQKENIIDESGMPKERFSAEFPKEGPSILRIQQVVRGDSAAYFCASSVTDQRVEQYFGPGTRLTVT.

This clonotype was counted only a few times. The junction differs from germline at one of its ends, possibly a read error. The chain uses TRBV7-2 and TRBJ2-7; no firm D call. The germline CDR1 and CDR2 sequences are SGHTA and FQGNSA. The CDR3 has 15 residues. Here the CDR3 reads CATRARWWRRYEQYF. Here the CDR3 DNA reads TGTGCCACCCGGGCCAGGTGGTGGAGACGCTACGAGCAGTACTTT.

A few counts support this clonotype. The chain joins TRBV11-2 to TRBJ1-2, with TRBD1 matching 10 bases. The CDR3 is 14 amino acids. The V gene's germline CDR1 is SGHAT and CDR2 FQNNGV. The V and J ends lost 4 bases and 8 bases, in that order; junction bases with no gene match: 7. DNA for the CDR3: TGTGCCAGCAGCTCAGGGACAGGGGAGAGGGGCTACACCTTC. Translating gives CASSSGTGERGYTF.

This clonotype has only a few counts. A read error may produce the germline difference seen at one junction end. The chain combines TRBV6-4 with TRBJ2-3; TRBD2 aligns across 7 bases. This CDR3 region has 17 residues. Per the germline V gene, CDR1 is MRHNA and CDR2 is SNTAGT. The CDR3 region has the DNA TGTGTCAGCAGTGACTCGGGAGGACCTTCTAGCACAGATACGCAGTATTTT. Translated, it gives CVSSDSGGPSSTDTQYF.

The chain recombines TRBV30 with TRBJ1-4, with TRBD1 identical over 7 bases. Per germline, CDR1 GTSNPN and CDR2 SVGIG (reference sequence). Unmatched junction bases numbered 7, after V lost 6 bases and J lost 6 bases. The CDR3 is 13 residues long. In nucleotides, the CDR3 is TGTGCCTGTCGGACAGGAGGGCATGAAAAACTGTTTTTT. It encodes CACRTGGHEKLFF.

This clonotype was counted ten times or more. The chain uses TRBV7-9 and TRBJ1-2; 7 bases agree with TRBD1. CDR1 and CDR2 (germline): SEHNR, FQNEAQ (reference sequence). The trim removed 5 bases at V and 4 bases at J, leaving 7 bases unmatched. The length of the CDR3 is 14 residues. For the CDR3, the DNA is TGTGCCAGCAGCCGACAGGGAGTAGGCTATGGCTACACCTTC. The encoded protein is CASSRQGVGYGYTF.

This clonotype was recorded a few times. The CDR3 region has the DNA TGCGCCAGCAGCCAAGTTCTGACTAGCGGAACCTACGAGCAGTACTTC. Its protein is CASSQVLTSGTYEQYF. The chain joins TRBV4-3 to TRBJ2-7, with 9 positions matching TRBD2. V dropped 1 base and J dropped 2; count of bases not matched to a gene: 6. This CDR3 comprises 16 residues. Germline V gene sequence: CDR1 LGHNA, CDR2 YSLEER.

The chain uses TRBV9 and TRBJ2-1; 9 bases line up with TRBD2. Per germline, CDR1 SGDLS and CDR2 YYNGEE. With 2 bases clipped from V and 7 bases from J, the junction kept 10 bases outside the gene matches. This CDR3 has 16 amino acids. DNA for the CDR3: TGTGCCAGCAGCGTGTCCCCAGCGGGAGGTTCTAATGAGCAGTTCTTC. Translation gives CASSVSPAGGSNEQFF. Full variable domain (rest looked up from reference TRBV9 and TRBJ2-1): DSGVTQTPKHLITATGQRVTLRCSPRSGDLSVYWYQQSLDQGLQFLIQYYNGEERAKGNILERFSAQQFPDLHSELNLSSLELGDSALYFCASSVSPAGGSNEQFFGPGTRLTVL.

This chain joins TRBV29-1 and TRBJ2-1; D is unresolved. V lost 7 bases, J lost 8 bases, and 15 bases lay in between. Germline V lookup: CDR1 SQVTM, CDR2 ANQGSEA. The CDR3 has 12 residues. The CDR3 here is CSARWARDEQFF. CDR3 nucleotides: TGCAGCGCGCGCTGGGCCCGGGATGAGCAGTTCTTC.

The chain joins TRBV21-1 to TRBJ1-1. TRBV21-1 is a pseudogene segment. The CDR3 consists of 15 residues. DNA of the CDR3: TGTGCCGGCAATCAGGACGGTCCGAGGGACACTGAAGCTTTCTTT. This sequence encodes CAGNQDGPRDTEAFF.

The chain has TRBV12-5 and TRBJ2-5, with D possibly matching TRBD1 (6 bases). From germline, CDR1 is LGHNT and CDR2 FRNRAP. The CDR3 extends over 15 amino acids. The V and J ends lost 5 bases and 6 bases respectively, with 19 bases between them. Here the CDR3 DNA reads TGTGCTAGTGGTATGAGTCGGACCACAGGGAAGACCCAGTACTTC. It yields the protein CASGMSRTTGKTQYF.

This clonotype was found a few times. The chain carries TRBV30 and TRBJ2-1, with TRBD2 identical over 8 bases. The CDR3 covers 15 residues. V dropped 1 base and J dropped 7; count of bases not matched to a gene: 9. Germline CDR1 is GTSNPN and CDR2 is SVGIG (reference sequence). CDR3 region: CAWSESLAGRNEQFF. The CDR3 DNA is TGTGCCTGGAGTGAGAGCTTAGCGGGAAGGAATGAGCAGTTCTTC.

In this sample, this clonotype turned up a few times. This chain connects TRBV20-1 to TRBJ2-5, with TRBD2 identical over 9 bases. Germline CDR1 and CDR2: DFQATT and SNEGSKA (reference sequence). The CDR3 spans 18 residues. Trimming took 2 bases from V and 4 from J; bases not matched to a gene: 17. The CDR3 DNA reads as TGCAGTGCTAGAAACCGGGGGGCTAGCGGGGACTTGGGAGAGACCCAGTACTTC. Translation gives CSARNRGASGDLGETQYF.

This clonotype was counted only a few times. The junction and the germline gene differ at one end; a read error may be behind it. The J gene is TRBJ2-3, the V gene TRBV4-3, with unresolved D. CDR1 LGHNA and CDR2 YSLEER come from the germline V gene. This CDR3 is built from 12 residues. CDR3 coding DNA: TGCGCCAGCACCCCGCCCACAAATACGCAGTATTTT. It encodes CASTPPTNTQYF.

The chain carries TRBV11-1 and TRBJ1-1, with no clear D. The CDR3 extends over 14 amino acids. The V gene's germline CDR1 is SGHAT and CDR2 FQDESV (reference sequence). Trimming removed 5 bases from V and 8 bases from J, with 18 bases in between. DNA for the CDR3: TGTGCCAGCAGCCCCAGGACGGCCGTTAAAGAAGCTTTCTTT. Its translation: CASSPRTAVKEAFF.

The gene calls are TRBV10-3 and TRBJ2-2, with 9 bases aligning to TRBD1. V lost 2 bases and J lost 9; bases outside the gene matches: 4. The CDR3 contains 14 residues. The germline CDR1 and CDR2 sequences are ENHRY and SYGVKD. CDR3 nucleotides: TGTGCCATCAGTGAGAAACAGGGGGCGCGGGAGCTGTTTTTT. Its protein product is CAISEKQGARELFF.

This clonotype came up a few times. The rearrangement joins TRBV20-1 to TRBJ2-5; D possibly corresponds to TRBD2 (6 bases). Germline assignment: CDR1 DFQATT and CDR2 SNEGSKA (reference sequence). V lost 6 bases, J lost 3 bases, and 14 bases lay in between. The length of the CDR3 is 13 residues. The CDR3 nucleotides are TGCAGTGCCACCAAAACGGGAGAAGAGACCCAGTACTTC. Encoded protein: CSATKTGEETQYF.

The table lists this clonotype with a few counts. The V call is TRBV29-1, the J call TRBJ2-7; TRBD1 agrees at 8 bases. CDR3 length: 12 amino acids. Germline V gives CDR1 SQVTM, CDR2 ANQGSEA. V shed 7 bases and J 3 bases; nucleotides not matched to a gene: 5. The chain's CDR3 is CSATGANYEQYF. For the CDR3, the DNA is TGCAGCGCGACAGGGGCTAACTACGAGCAGTACTTC.

This clonotype was detected a few times. V usage is TRBV28 and J usage is TRBJ2-7; 7 nucleotides align to TRBD2. The CDR3 has 16 amino acids. V lost 2 bases, J lost 3 bases, and 10 bases stayed unmatched. Looked up from germline, CDR1 is MDHEN and CDR2 is SYDVKM. The CDR3 nucleotides read TGTGCCAGCAGTTTAATTAGGCGGGGGTCCCTCTACGAGCAGTACTTC. This gives the protein CASSLIRRGSLYEQYF.

The chain couples TRBV12-5 to TRBJ2-1, with D possibly matching TRBD2 (5 bases). The J call is in doubt because the DNA end fits TRBJ2-7 better. Germline lookup yields CDR1 LGHNT and CDR2 FRNRAP. The CDR3 is 15 residues long. The CDR3 DNA follows: TGTGCTAGTGGCCTAGGAGGCAGCTACACCTACGAGCAGTACTTC. Its translation is CASGLGGSYTYEQYF.

The chain joins TRBV10-3 to TRBJ2-2, with D uncertain. This CDR3 is built from 14 residues. The germline V and J ends were trimmed by 6 bases and 5 bases, with 13 bases remaining between them. Germline V lookup: CDR1 ENHRY, CDR2 SYGVKD. The CDR3 DNA sequence: TGTGCCATCAGGTCGCGTCCTGAGACCGGGGAGCTGTTTTTT. As protein: CAIRSRPETGELFF.

This clonotype was counted between two and nine times. This sequence joins TRBV5-1 and TRBJ2-2, with D maybe TRBD1 (6 bases). Germline-derived CDR1 and CDR2 are SGHRS and YFSETQ. Between the trimmed V and J ends, which lost 6 bases and 5 bases, there was a span of 17 bases. This CDR3 is 15 amino acids long. The CDR3, as DNA: TGCGCCAGCAACAGAGAACAGGGTTGGACCGGGGAGCTGTTTTTT. Protein product: CASNREQGWTGELFF.

This clonotype was counted between two and nine times. The rearrangement joins TRBV4-3 to TRBJ2-6, with D perhaps matching TRBD1 (5 bases). V was trimmed by 2 bases and J by 2 bases, leaving 13 bases between them. From germline, CDR1 is LGHNA and CDR2 YSLEER. The CDR3 spans 17 residues. For the CDR3, the DNA is TGCGCCAGCAGCCAAAGACACTCAGGGACTGGGGCCAACGTCCTGACTTTC. Protein sequence: CASSQRHSGTGANVLTF.

This clonotype has more than one count but fewer than ten. The CDR3 nucleotides are TGCAGTGCTAGATCCCTAGATACGCAGTATTTT. Its protein is CSARSLDTQYF. The chain employs TRBV20-1 and TRBJ2-3; no reliable D call. Trimming pared 2 bases from V and 5 bases from J, leaving 5 bases between. The CDR3 has 11 amino acids. Germline V CDR1 and CDR2: DFQATT, SNEGSKA (reference sequence).